This T cell receptor beta chain was recovered during a study of blood T cell repertoires in COVID-19. Study-level background: Whether acute or convalescent, the COVID-19 samples came from the United States, Italy and Spain. Nucleic acid was either cDNA or gDNA, and it came from T cells, B-cell-depleted T cells, or PBMCs.

V dropped 2 bases and J dropped 1 base, with 9 bases sitting between them. The CDR3 consists of 15 residues. Germline V gene lookup returns CDR1 SGHRS and CDR2 YFSETQ. In its sample, this clone was seen a few times. Study processing details: Estimated nucleated cell counts came from reference gene primer amplification. Only in-frame clones appear in the TCRdb table, and some are missing; sequencing was by immunoSEQ multiplex PCR. V and J calls and clone size are as listed in that table; D and trimming were resolved from the DNA. The sample records over 60,000 clones, approximately 77% being singletons.

Sequenced input: peripheral blood. The TCR comes from a human donor in a cohort sampled during active COVID-19. V gene TRBV5-1 combines with J gene TRBJ2-2; D ambiguous. For the CDR3, the DNA is TGCGCCAGCAGCTTTAACTCCAAGAACACCGGGGAGCTGTTTTTT. Amino acid sequence: CASSFNSKNTGELFF.